Below are 26 T cell receptor beta chains sequenced from a single sample in a study of regulatory T cells in long-lasting Graves disease. Time point described: newly diagnosed GD, antithyroid drugs for less than 3 months. There was RNA extracted from PBMCs, and the TCR library was made from it. CDR3 regions were amplified by Arm-PCR using iRepertoire HTBI primers to build TCR beta libraries. Each CDR3 protein is one row after TCRdb ran MiXCR on the multiplex PCR reads. Among a few hundred thousand distinct CDR3 sequences listed, over 15% were seen once. The data also belong to a second study, concerning T cells in Graves' hyperthyroidism and ophthalmopathy.

Source: peripheral blood mononuclear cells (PBMCs), taken at new diagnosis, from a patient treated with antithyroid drugs. Receptors were obtained from a man aged 35 to 55 with Graves disease.

This clonotype was seen at least ten times. The rearrangement uses TRBV18 and TRBJ2-7, with TRBD2 identical over 12 bases. Germline V gene sequence: CDR1 KGHSH, CDR2 LQKENI. This CDR3 is 17 amino acids long. The J segment lost 4 bases and the V segment lost 4 bases, leaving 11 bases of the junction unmatched. The DNA for the CDR3 is TGTGCCAGCTCACTCCCGAACTTACTAGCGGGGGGTTACGAGCAGTACTTC. It specifies CASSLPNLLAGGYEQYF.

The rearrangement joins TRBV7-9 to TRBJ2-3; TRBD2 matches 10 bases. V was clipped by 5 bases and J by 1 base; unmatched bases: 6. Germline V gives CDR1 SEHNR, CDR2 FQNEAQ (reference sequence). The CDR3 length is 16 residues. The CDR3 DNA reads as TGTGCCAGCAGCCTTAGCGGGGGGCTGGGCACAGATACGCAGTATTTT. Amino acid sequence: CASSLSGGLGTDTQYF.

The CDR3 DNA sequence: TGTGCCAGCGGGGACGGCCTCAATCAGCCCCAGCATTTT. It yields the protein CASGDGLNQPQHF. This chain uses TRBV28 with TRBJ1-5; D is perhaps TRBD1 (5 bases). CDR1 is MDHEN, CDR2 SYDVKM, per germline. Trimming cost V 8 bases and J 3 bases, with 11 bases left between them. There are 13 residues in the CDR3.

This clonotype appeared many times. The chain recombines TRBV7-9 with TRBJ1-1; D gene uncertain. Germline V CDR1 and CDR2: SEHNR, FQNEAQ (reference sequence). V gave up 3 bases and J gave up 3 bases, with 8 bases separating them. The CDR3 consists of 13 residues. The DNA of the CDR3 is TGTGCCAGCAGCTTGGGGTCCTACACTGAAGCTTTCTTT. This codes for CASSLGSYTEAFF.

The chain combines TRBV18 with TRBJ1-6, with D perhaps matching TRBD1 (6 bases). Germline CDR1 KGHSH, CDR2 LQKENI. This CDR3 region has 15 residues. Trimming removed 1 base at V and 4 bases at J, with 8 bases between. The CDR3 loop reads CASSPQQGYNSPLHF. In DNA form, the CDR3 reads TGTGCCAGCTCACCACAACAGGGATATAATTCACCCCTCCACTTT.

The chain combines TRBV5-1 with TRBJ1-4; D uncertain. This CDR3 is 13 amino acids long. V lost 0 bases and J lost 7, with 7 bases in between. The germline CDR1 and CDR2 sequences are SGHRS and YFSETQ. The chain's CDR3 is CASSLDWGEKLFF. The CDR3, as DNA: TGCGCCAGCAGCTTGGACTGGGGTGAAAAACTGTTTTTT.

Ten or more counts support this clonotype. The V call is TRBV2, the J call TRBJ1-2, with a tentative D call TRBD1 (6 bases). The CDR3 consists of 15 residues. The germline V and J ends were trimmed by 6 bases and 1 base, with 15 bases remaining between them. Germline CDR1 and CDR2: SNHLY and FYNNEI. Here the CDR3 DNA reads TGTGCCAGCAGGGCAGGACAGTCCCTTAACTATGGCTACACCTTC. It codes for CASRAGQSLNYGYTF.

This clonotype was detected a few times. This sequence joins TRBV6-1 and TRBJ1-4, with TRBD1 as a possible D gene (6 bases). V lost 7 bases and J 8 bases, leaving 14 bases between the germline ends. There are 13 residues in the CDR3. Germline CDR1 is MNHNS and CDR2 is SASEGT. The CDR3 nucleotides are TGTGCCAGCACCCTTACAGGGTTCGAAAAACTGTTTTTT. This encodes CASTLTGFEKLFF.

This clonotype was seen repeatedly, ten times or more. The chain employs TRBV5-1 and TRBJ2-7; TRBD1 is a possible D gene (6 bases). Looked up from germline, CDR1 is SGHRS and CDR2 is YFSETQ. This CDR3 is built from 15 residues. V lost 0 bases to trimming and J lost 4 bases, with 14 bases between them. CDR3 in amino acids: CASSLAKGVGYEQYF. The CDR3 DNA follows: TGCGCCAGCAGCTTGGCCAAGGGGGTGGGGTACGAGCAGTACTTC.

This clonotype was detected many times. This CDR3 is CASSARQYSRDEQFF. DNA for the CDR3: TGTGCCAGCAGTGCAAGACAGTACTCCCGGGATGAGCAGTTCTTC. This chain joins TRBV2 and TRBJ2-1; a possible D gene is TRBD1 (5 bases). The ends were cut back, 4 bases at V and 8 bases at J, with 18 bases in the middle. Per the germline V gene, CDR1 is SNHLY and CDR2 is FYNNEI. CDR3 size: 15 residues.

The sample holds many counts of this clonotype. The chain joins TRBV24-1 to TRBJ2-2; D not certain. Trimming cost V 4 bases and J 9 bases, with 14 bases left between them. The CDR3 is 14 amino acids. Germline V gene lookup returns CDR1 KGHDR and CDR2 SFDVKD. As DNA, the CDR3 is TGTGCCACCAGTGACCCGCAAGGCAGTCGGGAGCTGTTTTTT. This encodes CATSDPQGSRELFF.

This clonotype was counted many times. The V gene is TRBV20-1, the J gene TRBJ2-3; 15 bases are shared with TRBD2. The trim removed 4 bases at V and 5 bases at J, leaving 4 bases unmatched. The length of the CDR3 is 15 residues. Per germline, CDR1 DFQATT and CDR2 SNEGSKA (reference sequence). The CDR3 here is CSAIGLAGGGDTQYF. The CDR3 DNA reads as TGCAGTGCTATTGGACTAGCGGGGGGGGGAGATACGCAGTATTTT.

Remarks on this clonotype: A read error is the likely source, as a far larger clone sits one nucleotide away. The chain recombines TRBV11-2 with TRBJ1-1; 11 nucleotides match TRBD1. Germline CDR1 and CDR2: SGHAT and FQNNGV. The CDR3 is 15 amino acids. The chain's CDR3 is CASSLSGTGGIGALF. The CDR3 DNA reads TGTGCCAGCAGCTTATCCGGGACAGGGGGGATAGGCGCTTTGTTT.

This clonotype was observed many times. The chain has TRBV28 and TRBJ1-5; TRBD1 aligns across 7 bases. Per germline, CDR1 MDHEN and CDR2 SYDVKM. This CDR3 region has 13 residues. The ends lost 8 bases at V and 3 bases at J; junction bases unmatched: 4. CDR3 in amino acids: CASRGTANQPQHF. For the CDR3, the DNA is TGTGCCAGCCGTGGGACAGCCAATCAGCCCCAGCATTTT.

This chain connects TRBV10-1 to TRBJ2-1; 9 bases agree with TRBD1. After removal of 6 bases from V and 8 bases from J, the junction contained 8 bases not matched to a gene. CDR1 and CDR2 from the germline V gene are WNHNN and SYGVQD (reference sequence). The CDR3 runs to 14 residues. The CDR3 DNA sequence: TGCGCCAGCAGAAAGGACAGGGGTTACGATGAGCAGTTCTTC. This encodes CASRKDRGYDEQFF.

This clonotype was picked up many times. The chain recombines TRBV11-2 with TRBJ2-7, with 8 positions matching TRBD1. The V and J ends lost 5 bases and 2 bases, in that order; junction bases with no gene match: 20. In germline, CDR1 is SGHAT, CDR2 FQNNGV. The CDR3 sequence is 19 residues long. CDR3 sequence reads: CASSPTGGFGVGRTYEQYF. CDR3 nucleotide sequence: TGTGCCAGCAGCCCAACAGGGGGTTTTGGTGTCGGACGGACCTACGAGCAGTACTTC.

This clonotype has a count of ten or more. The CDR3 DNA reads as TGTGCCAGCAGTGGGACCAGCGGCAATGAGCAGTTCTTC. Its protein is CASSGTSGNEQFF. The chain joins TRBV6-2 or TRBV6-3 to TRBJ2-1; D is possibly TRBD1 or TRBD2 (5 bases each). Germline values: CDR1 MNHEY, CDR2 SVGEGT. The CDR3 covers 13 residues. The V end was cut by 5 bases, the J end by 6 bases, with 11 bases between.

This clonotype showed up just a few times. This chain connects TRBV7-9 to TRBJ2-1; D may match TRBD1 or TRBD2 (6 bases each). The V gene's germline CDR1 is SEHNR and CDR2 FQNEAQ (reference sequence). The CDR3 consists of 11 residues. V lost 5 bases, J lost 12 bases, and 11 bases lay in between. CDR3 DNA sequence: TGTGCCAGCAGCGCGGGACAACTGCAGTTCTTC. This translates into CASSAGQLQFF.

This clonotype showed up many times. This sequence joins TRBV20-1 and TRBJ1-2, with a tentative D call TRBD1 (6 bases). The CDR3 covers 14 residues. In germline, CDR1 is DFQATT, CDR2 SNEGSKA (reference sequence). The V end was cut by 5 bases, the J end by 2 bases, with 15 bases between. The CDR3 loop is CSAGEGVSNYGYTF. The CDR3 DNA reads TGCAGTGCTGGGGAGGGGGTGAGCAACTATGGCTACACCTTC.

This clonotype showed up many times. V gene TRBV18 combines with J gene TRBJ2-3, with D tentatively TRBD2 (5 bases). The germline V gene has CDR1 KGHSH and CDR2 LQKENI. This CDR3 is built from 14 residues. V shed 2 bases and J shed 11 bases, with 17 bases lying between them. The CDR3: CASSPTVRVEGQYF. In nucleotides, the CDR3 is TGTGCCAGCTCACCAACGGTCCGGGTTGAGGGGCAGTATTTT.

This clonotype was seen just once. The chain uses TRBV15 and TRBJ2-3; no reliable D call. CDR3 length equals 13 residues. Germline loops: CDR1 LNHNV, CDR2 YYDKDF (reference sequence). V lost 0 bases and J 5 bases, leaving 6 bases between the germline ends. This CDR3 reads CATSRDLRDTQYF. In nucleotides, the CDR3 is TGTGCCACCAGCAGAGATCTGAGAGATACGCAGTATTTT.

V usage is TRBV4-2 and J usage is TRBJ2-1; D unclear. Germline V lookup: CDR1 LGHNA, CDR2 YNFKEQ. There are 13 residues in the CDR3. The ends were cut back, 0 bases at V and 8 bases at J, with 8 bases in the middle. The CDR3 region has the DNA TGTGCCAGCAGCCAAGATAGGATGGATGAGCAGTTCTTC. Protein: CASSQDRMDEQFF.

The sample holds many counts of this clonotype. V and J are TRBV12-3 or TRBV12-4 and TRBJ1-1, with 9 bases matching TRBD1. Trimming at V came to 3 bases and at J to 3 bases, leaving 5 bases not matched to a gene. This CDR3 is built from 15 residues. CDR3 loop: CASSLHRGRDTEAFF. The CDR3 DNA is TGTGCCAGCAGTTTGCACAGGGGGCGCGACACTGAAGCTTTCTTT.

In the case of this clonotype: A clone one base away is much larger, so this may be a read error. This rearrangement joins TRBV28 to TRBJ2-5; D not certain. Germline lookup yields CDR1 MDHEN and CDR2 SYDVKM. With 1 base removed from V and 11 bases from J, the gap between germline ends came to 17 bases. The CDR3 is made up of 14 amino acids. As DNA, the CDR3 is TGTGCCAGCAGTTTATTAGGGCAGTACAATGAGCAGTACTTC. This translates into CASSLLGQYNEQYF.

The genes are TRBV5-1 and TRBJ1-1; the D gene is possibly TRBD1 (6 bases). Germline-derived CDR1 and CDR2 are SGHRS and YFSETQ. This CDR3 is built from 14 residues. Deletions cut 2 bases from V and 3 bases from J, with 11 bases between. CDR3 amino acids: CASSLQTGDTEAFF. The CDR3 DNA sequence: TGCGCCAGCAGCTTACAGACAGGAGACACTGAAGCTTTCTTT.

Regarding this clonotype: A far larger clone is one nucleotide away, so this likely arose from a read error. Without the conserved terminal phenylalanine or tryptophan, this CDR3 likely stems from a read error. In DNA, the CDR3 is TGTGCCAGCAGCACTAACAGGGAAACTGAAGCTTTCCTT. It codes for CASSTNRETEAFL. The chain joins TRBV2 to TRBJ1-1, with D perhaps TRBD1 (6 bases). Trimming left V 6 bases short and J 5 bases short, with 13 bases between. The CDR3 is 13 amino acids. Germline lookup yields CDR1 SNHLY and CDR2 FYNNEI.